The clone carrying this T cell receptor (beta chain) has more than one count but fewer than ten. What it binds is not known. This sample is part of a study of CD8 T cells in ankylosing spondylitis. Study observations and caveats: Disease-linked clones displayed a CD8+ phenotype and appeared relatively rarely in peripheral blood. Typical of ankylosing spondylitis blood, it appeared, was a TCR beta motif of roughly eight highly homologous variants.

The authors made TCR beta libraries by quantitative 5'-RACE with molecular barcodes. TCRdb used MiXCR to reprocess the 5' RACE reads, holding one entry per CDR3 protein. The sample contains 650,000 to 800,000 distinct CDR3 sequences, under 20% of which appear only once. The V gene's germline CDR1 is MNHEY and CDR2 SMNVEV (reference sequence). The CDR3 loop spans 13 amino acids. Trimming removed 3 bases from V and 6 bases from J, with 9 bases in between. Sample: blood, either unsorted or a sorted T cell fraction (not recorded which). This chain connects TRBV27 to TRBJ2-1; no clear D. The clonotype comes from a male donor with ankylosing spondylitis. The CDR3 DNA is TGTGCCAGCAGTTTCCCGAATTCCAATGAGCAGTTCTTC. As protein: CASSFPNSNEQFF.